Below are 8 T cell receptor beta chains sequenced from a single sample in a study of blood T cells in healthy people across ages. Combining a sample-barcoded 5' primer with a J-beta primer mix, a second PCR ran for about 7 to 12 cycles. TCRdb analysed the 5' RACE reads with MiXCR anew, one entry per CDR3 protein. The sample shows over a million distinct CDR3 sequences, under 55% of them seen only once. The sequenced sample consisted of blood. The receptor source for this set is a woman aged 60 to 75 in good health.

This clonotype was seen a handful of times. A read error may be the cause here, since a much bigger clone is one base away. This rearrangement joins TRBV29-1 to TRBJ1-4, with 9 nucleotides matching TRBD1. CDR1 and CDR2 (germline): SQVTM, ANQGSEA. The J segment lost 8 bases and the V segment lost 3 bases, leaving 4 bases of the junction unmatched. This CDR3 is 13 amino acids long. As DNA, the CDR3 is TGCAGCGTTGAGGACAGGGGTATAGAAAAACTGTTTTTT. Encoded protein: CSVEDRGIEKLFF.

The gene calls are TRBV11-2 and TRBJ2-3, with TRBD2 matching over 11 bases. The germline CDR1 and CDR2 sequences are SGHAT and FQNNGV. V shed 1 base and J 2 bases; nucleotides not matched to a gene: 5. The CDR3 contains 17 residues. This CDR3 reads CASSLVRLAGPTDTQYF. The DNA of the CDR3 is TGTGCCAGCAGCTTAGTCAGACTAGCGGGACCCACAGATACGCAGTATTTT.

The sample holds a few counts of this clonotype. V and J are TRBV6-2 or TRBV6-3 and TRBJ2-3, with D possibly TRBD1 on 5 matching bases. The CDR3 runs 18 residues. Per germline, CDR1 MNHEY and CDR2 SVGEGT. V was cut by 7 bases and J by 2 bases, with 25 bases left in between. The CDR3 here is CASIIYHYQGNTTDTQYF. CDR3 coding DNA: TGTGCCAGCATCATCTATCATTATCAGGGAAACACCACAGATACGCAGTATTTT.

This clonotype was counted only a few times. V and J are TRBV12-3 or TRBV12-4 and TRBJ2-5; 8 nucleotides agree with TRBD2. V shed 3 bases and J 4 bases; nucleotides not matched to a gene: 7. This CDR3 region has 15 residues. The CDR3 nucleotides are TGTGCCAGCAGTTTTGAGCAAGCGGGAGTAGAGACCCAGTACTTC. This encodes CASSFEQAGVETQYF.

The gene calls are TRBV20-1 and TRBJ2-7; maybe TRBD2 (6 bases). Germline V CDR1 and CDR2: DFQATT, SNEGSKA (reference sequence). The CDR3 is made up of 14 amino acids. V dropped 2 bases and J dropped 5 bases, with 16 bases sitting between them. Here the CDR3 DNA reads TGCAGTGCTAGACCTAGCGAGAGTGACAACGAGCAGTACTTC. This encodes CSARPSESDNEQYF.

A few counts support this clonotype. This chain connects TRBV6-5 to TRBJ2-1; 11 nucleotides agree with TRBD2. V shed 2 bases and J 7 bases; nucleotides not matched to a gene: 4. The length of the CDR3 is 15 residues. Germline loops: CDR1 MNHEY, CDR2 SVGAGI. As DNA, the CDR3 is TGTGCCAGCAGTTACGAACTAGCGGGAGAAAATGAGCAGTTCTTC. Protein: CASSYELAGENEQFF.

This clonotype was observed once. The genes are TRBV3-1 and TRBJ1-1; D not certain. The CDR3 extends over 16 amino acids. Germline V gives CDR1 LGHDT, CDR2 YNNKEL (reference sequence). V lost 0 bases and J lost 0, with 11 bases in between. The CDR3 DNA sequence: TGTGCCAGCAGCCAAGATCTCGGTCAGGTGAACACTGAAGCTTTCTTT. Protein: CASSQDLGQVNTEAFF. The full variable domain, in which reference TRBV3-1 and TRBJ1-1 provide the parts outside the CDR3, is DTAVSQTPKYLVTQMGNDKSIKCEQNLGHDTMYWYKQDSKKFLKIMFSYNNKELIINETVPNRFSPKSPDKAHLNLHINSLELGDSAVYFCASSQDLGQVNTEAFFGQGTRLTVV.

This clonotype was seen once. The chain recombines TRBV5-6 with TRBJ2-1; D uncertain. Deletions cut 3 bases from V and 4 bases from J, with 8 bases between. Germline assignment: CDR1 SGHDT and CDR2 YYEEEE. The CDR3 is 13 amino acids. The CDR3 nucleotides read TGTGCCAGCAGCTCGATAGGGTACAATGAGCAGTTCTTC. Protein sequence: CASSSIGYNEQFF.